This entry features one T cell receptor (beta chain) sequence. Its antigen is not known. Repertoires were generated with immunoSEQ multiplex PCR, while TCRdb's copy carries only in-frame clones and drops some. This sample has approximately 150,000 clones, with roughly 89% found just once. The CDR3 has 16 residues. CDR1 GTSNPN and CDR2 SVGIG come from the germline V gene (reference sequence). Trimming stripped 5 bases from V and 4 bases from J, with 23 bases between. The validation cohort, a group of 120 or so subjects, included the donors and was separate from the roughly 670-subject first cohort. These data originate in a study of cytomegalovirus exposure and HLA in healthy donors. Overall study results and limits: Most sequenced TCRs were rare (though some public TCRs occurred in many donors).

V is TRBV30 and J is TRBJ1-2, with a weak D call TRBD1 (6 bases). This TCR derives from a man aged 18 to 29 in good health and CMV-seropositive. The sequenced sample was PBMCs. CDR3 sequence reads: CAWAGSRTATLYGYTF. The CDR3 bases are TGTGCCTGGGCCGGATCTCGGACAGCCACACTCTATGGCTACACCTTC.